A selection of T cell receptor beta chains follows, all from one sample in a study of T-cell memory formation after mild COVID-19. From the 5' RACE reads, TCRdb called clonotypes with MiXCR, one entry per CDR3 protein. The table records approximately 480,000 distinct CDR3 sequences, 15% to 20% of them present only once. The sequencing input was PBMCs or a T cell subset sorted from them (not recorded which). The receptors here all came from an adult woman who had mild COVID-19 (a few samples of this study predate the infection). Cell type and time point are not known. CDR3s include the opening cysteine and the closing phenylalanine or tryptophan. Each record gives: J gene, clone size, D gene, V gene, CDR3 protein, CDR3 DNA. D genes are given only for firm matches. Clone size is shown for a subset of rows, as once, few, many or a class of expanded clone.

TRBJ2-7 | many | TRBD2 | TRBV20-1 | CSANGLEWGEQYF | TGCAGTGCAAACGGACTAGAATGGGGCGAGCAGTACTTC
TRBJ2-3 | - | - | TRBV4-2 | CASSQGNRGRWREGRTDTQYF | TGTGCCAGCAGCCAAGGCAACAGGGGGCGCTGGCGGGAGGGCCGCACAGATACGCAGTATTTT
TRBJ2-2 | - | TRBD2 | TRBV7-3 | CASSLDPARGGTGELFF | TGTGCCAGCAGCTTAGACCCGGCCCGCGGGGGCACCGGGGAGCTGTTTTTT
TRBJ2-1 | many | TRBD2 | TRBV25-1 | CASSEHTSGRLKIF | TGTGCCAGCAGTGAACATACTAGCGGGAGGTTGAAGATCTTC
TRBJ1-1 | - | TRBD1 | TRBV18 | CASSPRDRGVEAFF | TGTGCCAGCTCTCCGCGGGACAGGGGAGTTGAAGCTTTCTTT
TRBJ2-2 | many | TRBD2 | TRBV7-2 | CASSSTSGNTGELFF | TGTGCCAGCAGCTCGACTAGCGGGAACACCGGGGAGCTGTTTTTT
TRBJ2-3 | many | - | TRBV24-1 | CATSDTLTTYTDTQYF | TGTGCCACCAGTGACACACTGACAACCTACACAGATACGCAGTATTTT
TRBJ1-1 | - | TRBD1 | TRBV12-3/TRBV12-4 | CASSLSTGTGVMKAEAFF | TGTGCCAGCAGTTTATCAACCGGGACAGGGGTAATGAAGGCTGAAGCTTTCTTT
TRBJ2-1 | few | - | TRBV3-1 | CASSQRINEQFF | TGTGCCAGCAGCCAACGCATCAATGAGCAGTTCTTC
TRBJ1-2 | few | - | TRBV5-1 | CASSTEGGSYGYTF | TGCGCCAGCAGCACAGAGGGGGGGAGTTATGGCTACACCTTC
TRBJ2-1 | - | TRBD2 | TRBV29-1 | CSERDCLWNEQFF | TGCAGCGAGCGGGACTGCCTTTGGAATGAGCAGTTCTTC
TRBJ2-3 | many | TRBD2 | TRBV5-1 | CASSRGGGTDTQYF | TGTGCCAGCTCCCGGGGAGGGGGCACAGATACGCAGTATTTT
TRBJ1-5 | few | - | TRBV12-3/TRBV12-4 | CASSLGGQGWPQHF | TGTGCCAGCAGTTTGGGAGGGCAAGGGTGGCCCCAGCATTTT
TRBJ2-1 | - | - | TRBV5-1 | CASSLPSAYNEQFF | TGCGCCAGCAGCTTGCCTAGCGCCTACAATGAGCAGTTCTTC
TRBJ2-3 | few | - | TRBV9 | CASGWSGGPGDTQYF | TGTGCCAGCGGATGGTCCGGAGGGCCGGGAGATACGCAGTATTTT
TRBJ2-3 | few | - | TRBV7-2 | CASSLVATSSDTQYF | TGTGCCAGCAGCTTAGTAGCGACTAGTTCAGATACGCAGTATTTT
TRBJ1-5 | few | - | TRBV5-8 | CASSLFVGGNQPQHF | TGTGCCAGCAGCTTGTTTGTTGGAGGCAATCAGCCCCAGCATTTT
TRBJ2-7 | - | - | TRBV24-1 | CATSDAGNEQYF | TGTGCCACCAGTGACGCCGGGAACGAGCAGTACTTC
TRBJ2-3 | few | TRBD2 | TRBV5-5 | CASSLVGSGGSNSTDTQYF | TGTGCCAGCAGCTTGGTTGGTAGCGGGGGGTCTAATAGCACAGATACGCAGTATTTT
TRBJ1-1 | - | TRBD1 | TRBV20-1 | CSARPKGANTEAFF | TGCAGTGCCAGACCAAAGGGGGCGAACACTGAAGCTTTCTTT
TRBJ1-4 | few | TRBD1 | TRBV20-1 | CSARGEDRWGKLFF | TGCAGTGCTAGAGGCGAGGACAGGTGGGGAAAACTGTTTTTT
TRBJ1-4 | - | TRBD1 | TRBV10-2 | CASSGTGVGEKLFF | TGCGCCAGCAGTGGGACAGGGGTTGGTGAAAAACTGTTTTTT
TRBJ2-1 | few | - | TRBV2 | CASRETGGSYNEQFF | TGTGCCAGCAGGGAGACAGGAGGTTCCTACAATGAGCAGTTCTTC
TRBJ2-3 | few | TRBD2 | TRBV14 | CASSQVLAGGPTDTQYF | TGTGCCAGCAGCCAAGTTCTAGCGGGGGGCCCCACAGATACGCAGTATTTT
TRBJ2-2 | many | - | TRBV7-9 | CASSFVSPGELFF | TGTGCCAGCAGCTTCGTCTCCCCCGGGGAGCTGTTTTTT
TRBJ2-1 | - | - | TRBV20-1 | CSARPLLDQSYNEQFF | TGCAGTGCTAGGCCCCTTCTGGACCAGTCCTACAATGAGCAGTTCTTC
TRBJ1-2 | few | TRBD1 | TRBV29-1 | CSDAGGYGYTF | TGCAGCGATGCAGGGGGTTATGGCTACACCTTC
TRBJ1-2 | few | - | TRBV11-2 | CASRTIREAYGYTF | TGTGCCAGCAGAACGATCAGGGAAGCCTATGGCTACACCTTC
TRBJ2-3 | few | TRBD2 | TRBV9 | CASSGQLAGGHPQYF | TGTGCCAGCAGCGGACAACTAGCGGGGGGACATCCGCAGTATTTT
TRBJ2-7 | many | - | TRBV12-3/TRBV12-4 | CASSLSSEQYF | TGCGCCAGCAGCTTGTCTTCCGAGCAGTACTTC
TRBJ2-3 | many | TRBD1 | TRBV5-1 | CASSYDRGATDTQYF | TGCGCCAGCAGCTACGACAGGGGGGCAACAGATACGCAGTATTTT
TRBJ2-1 | few | - | TRBV6-5 | CASDKHGEQFF | TGTGCCAGCGATAAGCACGGTGAGCAGTTCTTC
TRBJ2-6 | - | - | TRBV2 | CASKRDLSSGANVLTF | TGTGCCAGCAAACGAGACCTATCCTCTGGGGCCAACGTCCTGACTTTC
TRBJ1-5 | few | - | TRBV7-2 | CASSRVFNQPQHF | TGTGCCAGCAGCCGGGTCTTCAATCAGCCCCAGCATTTT
TRBJ1-1 | - | - | TRBV9 | CASSVGPGGGTTEAFF | TGTGCCAGCAGCGTAGGCCCCGGGGGGGGTACCACTGAAGCTTTCTTT
TRBJ2-3 | - | - | TRBV29-1 | CSHTSNTDTQYF | TGCAGCCACACGTCGAACACAGATACGCAGTATTTT
TRBJ2-7 | - | - | TRBV7-2 | CASSLIQGPYEQYF | TGTGCCAGCAGCTTAATCCAGGGCCCTTACGAGCAGTACTTC
TRBJ2-1 | - | TRBD2 | TRBV30 | CAWSVGLAGGWDEQFF | TGTGCCTGGAGTGTAGGGCTAGCGGGAGGGTGGGATGAGCAGTTCTTC
TRBJ2-5 | - | - | TRBV5-1 | CASFSSGGYEETQYF | TGCGCCAGCTTCAGCTCCGGCGGGTACGAAGAGACCCAGTACTTC
TRBJ2-3 | few | TRBD2 | TRBV5-4 | CASSLTVLAGGKTDTQYF | TGTGCCAGCAGCTTGACTGTGTTAGCGGGAGGGAAAACAGATACGCAGTATTTT
TRBJ2-2 | - | TRBD1 | TRBV24-1 | CATSDPQGQTGELFF | TGTGCCACCAGTGATCCACAGGGACAGACCGGGGAGCTGTTTTTT
TRBJ2-1 | many | TRBD2 | TRBV5-1 | CASSPGGLVKYNEQFF | TGCGCCAGCAGCCCGGGGGGGTTGGTCAAATACAATGAGCAGTTCTTC
TRBJ2-7 | few | - | TRBV9 | CASSARDSSYEQYF | TGTGCCAGCAGCGCCCGGGATTCCTCCTACGAGCAGTACTTC
TRBJ2-1 | - | TRBD2 | TRBV18 | CASSPPSGVGGNEQFF | TGTGCCAGCTCACCACCTAGCGGGGTTGGAGGCAATGAGCAGTTCTTC
TRBJ2-3 | few | - | TRBV7-2 | CASSLVTGLWTDTQYF | TGTGCCAGCAGCTTAGTGACGGGGCTATGGACAGATACGCAGTATTTT
TRBJ2-7 | - | - | TRBV2 | CASSVIRGHEQYF | TGTGCCAGCAGTGTAATCAGGGGCCACGAGCAGTACTTC
TRBJ2-3 | - | - | TRBV6-5 | CASSQRATPDTQYF | TGTGCCAGCAGTCAGAGGGCTACTCCAGATACGCAGTATTTT
TRBJ2-7 | - | - | TRBV7-9 | CASSYPGSYEQYF | TGTGCCAGCAGCTATCCCGGTAGCTACGAGCAGTACTTC
TRBJ1-4 | many | TRBD1 | TRBV7-2 | CASSLTGGNEKLFF | TGTGCCAGCAGCTTAACAGGGGGGAATGAAAAACTGTTTTTT
TRBJ2-7 | - | TRBD2 | TRBV27 | CASSHTSGGSYEQYF | TGTGCCAGCAGCCACACTAGCGGGGGGTCCTACGAGCAGTACTTC
TRBJ2-3 | few | TRBD2 | TRBV24-1 | CATSGGSSDTQYF | TGTGCCACCAGCGGCGGGAGTAGTGATACGCAGTATTTT
TRBJ1-1 | - | - | TRBV20-1 | CSQEGGKGTEAFF | TGCAGCCAAGAGGGAGGGAAAGGCACTGAAGCTTTCTTT
TRBJ2-1 | many | - | TRBV6-5 | CASRNADGFYNEQFF | TGTGCCAGCAGGAACGCGGACGGCTTCTACAATGAGCAGTTCTTC